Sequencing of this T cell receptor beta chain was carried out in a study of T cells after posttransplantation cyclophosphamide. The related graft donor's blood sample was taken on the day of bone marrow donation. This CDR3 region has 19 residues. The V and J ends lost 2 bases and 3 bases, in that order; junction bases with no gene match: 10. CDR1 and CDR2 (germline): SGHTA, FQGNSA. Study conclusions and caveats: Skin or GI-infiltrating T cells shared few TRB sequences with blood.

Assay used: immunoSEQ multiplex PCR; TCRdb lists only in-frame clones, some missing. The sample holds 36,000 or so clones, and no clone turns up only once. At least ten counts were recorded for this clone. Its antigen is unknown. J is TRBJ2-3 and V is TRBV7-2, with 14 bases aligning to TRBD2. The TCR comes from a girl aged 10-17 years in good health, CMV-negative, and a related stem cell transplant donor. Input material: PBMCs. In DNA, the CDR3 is TGTGCCAGCAGCTTAAGGGGACTAGCGGGAGCATCGAGGACAGATACGCAGTATTTT. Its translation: CASSLRGLAGASRTDTQYF.